This section outlines one TCR beta chain sequence together with its context. This record comes from a study of OX40 agonist ivuxolimab in advanced cancers. V lost 5 bases to trimming and J lost 2 bases, with 9 bases between them. The CDR3 is made up of 14 amino acids. Germline V lookup: CDR1 SGHTA, CDR2 FQGTGA. Produced via immunoSEQ multiplex PCR; TCRdb's table is partial and in-frame only. In the table there are tens of thousands of clones, approximately 82% of which are singletons. The chain joins TRBV7-3 to TRBJ2-2; D is unclear. The sequence came from an adult with an advanced solid tumor such as melanoma, head and neck, liver or kidney cancer. Sequenced here: CD4+ or CD8+ T cells sorted from blood, sampled in a trial of the OX40 agonist ivuxolimab. CDR3 protein: CASSPGSNTGELFF. CDR3 DNA: TGTGCCAGCAGCCCAGGATCTAACACCGGGGAGCTGTTTTTT.